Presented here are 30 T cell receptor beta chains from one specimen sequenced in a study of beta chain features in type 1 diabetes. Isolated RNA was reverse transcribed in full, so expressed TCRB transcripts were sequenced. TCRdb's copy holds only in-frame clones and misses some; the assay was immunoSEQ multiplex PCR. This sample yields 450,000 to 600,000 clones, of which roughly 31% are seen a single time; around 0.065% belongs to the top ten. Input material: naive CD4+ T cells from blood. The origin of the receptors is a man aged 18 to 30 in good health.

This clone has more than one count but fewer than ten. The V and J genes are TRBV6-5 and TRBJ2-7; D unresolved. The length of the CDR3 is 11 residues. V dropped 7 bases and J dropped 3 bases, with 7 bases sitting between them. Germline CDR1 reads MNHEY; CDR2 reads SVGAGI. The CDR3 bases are TGTGCCAGCAAACGCGGCTACGAGCAGTACTTC. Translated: CASKRGYEQYF.

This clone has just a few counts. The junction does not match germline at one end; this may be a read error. The CDR3 DNA is TGTGCCAGCAGCTTGCTCTCTGGGCGATTGAATTTT. Translating it yields CASSLLSGRLNF. The rearrangement links TRBV7-2 to TRBJ2-3, with D uncertain. In germline, CDR1 is SGHTA, CDR2 FQGNSA. The CDR3 is made up of 12 amino acids.

The CDR3 is CASSPGLAGGADTQYF. CDR3 DNA sequence: TGCGCCAGCAGCCCCGGACTAGCGGGAGGGGCAGATACGCAGTATTTT. The chain employs TRBV5-1 and TRBJ2-3; 15 bases are a match to TRBD2. This CDR3 is built from 16 residues. V shed 4 bases, J shed 4 bases, and the junction held 4 bases outside the gene matches. Per germline, CDR1 SGHRS and CDR2 YFSETQ.

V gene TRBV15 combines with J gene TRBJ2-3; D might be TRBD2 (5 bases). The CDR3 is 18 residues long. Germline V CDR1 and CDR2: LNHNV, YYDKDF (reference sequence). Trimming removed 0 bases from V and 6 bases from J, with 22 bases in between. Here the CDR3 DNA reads TGTGCCACCAGCAGAGATCTGCTGGGAGTCGGTCGAGGTGATACGCAGTATTTT. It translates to CATSRDLLGVGRGDTQYF.

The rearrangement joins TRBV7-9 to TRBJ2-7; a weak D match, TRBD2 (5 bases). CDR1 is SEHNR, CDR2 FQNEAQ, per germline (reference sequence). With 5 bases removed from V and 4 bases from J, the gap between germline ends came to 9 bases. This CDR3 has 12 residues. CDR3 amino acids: CASSQSGYEQYF. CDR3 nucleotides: TGTGCCAGCAGCCAATCGGGGTACGAGCAGTACTTC.

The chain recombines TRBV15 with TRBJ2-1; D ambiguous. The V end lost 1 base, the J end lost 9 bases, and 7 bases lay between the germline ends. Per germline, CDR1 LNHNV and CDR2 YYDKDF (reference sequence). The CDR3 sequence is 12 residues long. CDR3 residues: CATSRGGPEQFF. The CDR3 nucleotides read TGTGCCACCAGCAGAGGTGGACCTGAGCAGTTCTTC.

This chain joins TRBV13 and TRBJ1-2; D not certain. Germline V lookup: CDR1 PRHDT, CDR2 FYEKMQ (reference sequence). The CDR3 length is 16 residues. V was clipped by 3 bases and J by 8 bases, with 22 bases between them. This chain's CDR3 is CASSLRAFRPGGGYTF. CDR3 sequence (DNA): TGTGCCAGCAGCTTGAGAGCCTTCCGGCCGGGTGGAGGCTACACCTTC.

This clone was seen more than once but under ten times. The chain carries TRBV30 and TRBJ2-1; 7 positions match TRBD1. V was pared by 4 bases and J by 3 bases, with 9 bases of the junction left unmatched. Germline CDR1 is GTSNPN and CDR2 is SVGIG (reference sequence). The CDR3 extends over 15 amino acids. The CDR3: CAWMRVRGNYNEQFF. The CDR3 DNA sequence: TGTGCCTGGATGCGGGTCAGGGGGAACTACAATGAGCAGTTCTTC.

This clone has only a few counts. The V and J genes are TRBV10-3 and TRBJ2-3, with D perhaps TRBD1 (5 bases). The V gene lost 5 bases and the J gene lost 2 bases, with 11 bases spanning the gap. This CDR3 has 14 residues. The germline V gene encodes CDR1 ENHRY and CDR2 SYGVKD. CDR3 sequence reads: CAISRVGATDTQYF. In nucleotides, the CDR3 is TGTGCCATCAGTAGGGTAGGGGCCACAGATACGCAGTATTTT.

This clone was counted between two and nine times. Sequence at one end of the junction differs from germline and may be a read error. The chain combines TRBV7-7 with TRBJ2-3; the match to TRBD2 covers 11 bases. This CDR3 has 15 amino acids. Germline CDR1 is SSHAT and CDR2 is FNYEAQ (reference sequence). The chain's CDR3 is CASSSTSGGTDTQYF. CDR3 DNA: TGTGCTAGCAGCTCGACTAGCGGGGGCACAGATACGCAGTATTTT. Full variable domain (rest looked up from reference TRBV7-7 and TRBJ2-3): GAGVSQSPRYKVTKRGQDVTLRCDPISSHATLYWYQQALGQGPEFLTYFNYEAQPDKSGLPSDRFSAERPEGSISTLTIQRTEQRDSAMYRCASSSTSGGTDTQYFGPGTRLTVL.

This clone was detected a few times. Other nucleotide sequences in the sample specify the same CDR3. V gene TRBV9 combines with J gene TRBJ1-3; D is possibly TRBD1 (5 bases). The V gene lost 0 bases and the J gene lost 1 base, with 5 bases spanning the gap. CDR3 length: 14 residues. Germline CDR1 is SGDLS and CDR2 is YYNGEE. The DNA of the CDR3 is TGTGCCAGCAGCGTAGCAGGGTCTGGAAACACCATATATTTT. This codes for CASSVAGSGNTIYF.

CDR3 DNA: TGTGCCAGCAGCTTGGCGGTCAGCCAAAATGAAAAACTGTTTTTT. Translated, it gives CASSLAVSQNEKLFF. The chain uses TRBV5-6 and TRBJ1-4; D remains ambiguous. V gave up 0 bases and J gave up 5 bases, with 11 bases separating them. This CDR3 is 15 amino acids long. Germline loops: CDR1 SGHDT, CDR2 YYEEEE.

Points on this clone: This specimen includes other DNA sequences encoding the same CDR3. CDR3 residues: CSVARYNEQFF. The CDR3 nucleotides are TGCAGCGTCGCACGATACAATGAGCAGTTCTTC. The genes are TRBV29-1 and TRBJ2-1; D is ambiguous. Trimming removed 6 bases at V and 4 bases at J, with 7 bases between. This CDR3 region has 11 residues. CDR1 SQVTM and CDR2 ANQGSEA come from the germline V gene.

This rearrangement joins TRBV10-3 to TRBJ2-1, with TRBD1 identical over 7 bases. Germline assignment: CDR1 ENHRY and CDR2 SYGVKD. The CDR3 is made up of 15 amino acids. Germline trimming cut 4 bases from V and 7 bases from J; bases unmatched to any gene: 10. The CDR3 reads CAISATGAESNEQFF. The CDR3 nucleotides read TGTGCCATCAGTGCAACAGGGGCGGAGTCGAATGAGCAGTTCTTC.

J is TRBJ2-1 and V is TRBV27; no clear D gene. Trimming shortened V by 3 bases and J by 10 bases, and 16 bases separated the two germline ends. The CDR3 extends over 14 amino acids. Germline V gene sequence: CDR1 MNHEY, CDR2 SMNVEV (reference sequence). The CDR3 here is CASSLARDSWEQFF. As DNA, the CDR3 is TGTGCCAGCAGTTTGGCTAGAGACTCATGGGAGCAGTTCTTC.

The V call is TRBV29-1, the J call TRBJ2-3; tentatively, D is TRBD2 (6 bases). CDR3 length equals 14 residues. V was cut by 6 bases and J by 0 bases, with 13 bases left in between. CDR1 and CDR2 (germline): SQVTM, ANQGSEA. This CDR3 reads CSVTGLTSTDTQYF. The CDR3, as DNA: TGCAGCGTCACGGGACTTACTAGCACAGATACGCAGTATTTT.

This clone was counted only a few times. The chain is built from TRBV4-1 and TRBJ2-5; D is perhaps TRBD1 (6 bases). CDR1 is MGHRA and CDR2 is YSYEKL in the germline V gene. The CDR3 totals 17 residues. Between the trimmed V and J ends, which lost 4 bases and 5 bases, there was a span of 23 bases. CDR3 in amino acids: CASSPQIRQGRIETQYF. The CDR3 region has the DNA TGCGCCAGCAGCCCTCAGATCCGGCAGGGGCGCATTGAGACCCAGTACTTC.

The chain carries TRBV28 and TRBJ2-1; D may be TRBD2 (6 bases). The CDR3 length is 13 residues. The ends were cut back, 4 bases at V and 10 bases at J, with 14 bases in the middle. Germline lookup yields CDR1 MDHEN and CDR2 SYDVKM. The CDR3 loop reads CASSSAPREEQFF. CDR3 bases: TGTGCCAGCAGTTCTGCTCCACGGGAGGAGCAGTTCTTC. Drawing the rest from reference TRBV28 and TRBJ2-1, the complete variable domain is DVKVTQSSRYLVKRTGEKVFLECVQDMDHENMFWYRQDPGLGLRLIYFSYDVKMKEKGDIPEGYSVSREKKERFSLILESASTNQTSMYLCASSSAPREEQFFGPGTRLTVL.

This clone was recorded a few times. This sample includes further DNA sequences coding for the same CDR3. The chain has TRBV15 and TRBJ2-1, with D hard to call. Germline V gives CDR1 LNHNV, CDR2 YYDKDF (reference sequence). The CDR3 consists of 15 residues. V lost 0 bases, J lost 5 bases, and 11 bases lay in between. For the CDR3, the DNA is TGTGCCACCAGCAGAGATCCTGGACGGAACAATGAGCAGTTCTTC. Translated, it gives CATSRDPGRNNEQFF.

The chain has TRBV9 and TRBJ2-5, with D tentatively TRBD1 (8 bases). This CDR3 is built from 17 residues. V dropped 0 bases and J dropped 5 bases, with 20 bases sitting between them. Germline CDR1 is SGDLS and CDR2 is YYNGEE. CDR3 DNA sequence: TGTGCCAGCAGCGTAGCCAGCGGGACAGGCCAACGGGAGACCCAGTACTTC. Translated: CASSVASGTGQRETQYF.

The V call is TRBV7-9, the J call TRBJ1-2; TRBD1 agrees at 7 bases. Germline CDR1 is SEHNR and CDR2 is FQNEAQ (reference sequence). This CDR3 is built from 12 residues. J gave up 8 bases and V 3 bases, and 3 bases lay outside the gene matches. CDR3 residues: CASSFAGGGYTF. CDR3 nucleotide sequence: TGTGCCAGCAGCTTCGCAGGGGGAGGCTACACCTTC.

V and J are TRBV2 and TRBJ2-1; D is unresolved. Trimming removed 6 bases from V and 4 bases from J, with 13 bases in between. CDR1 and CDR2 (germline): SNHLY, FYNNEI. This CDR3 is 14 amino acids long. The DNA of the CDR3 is TGTGCCAGCAGGCCAGAGGTAGGGTACAATGAGCAGTTCTTC. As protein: CASRPEVGYNEQFF.

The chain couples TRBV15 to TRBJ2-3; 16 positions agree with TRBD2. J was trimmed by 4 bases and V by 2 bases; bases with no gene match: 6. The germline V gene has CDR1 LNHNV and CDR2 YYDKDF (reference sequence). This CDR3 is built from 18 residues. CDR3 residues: CATSRPGLAGGRPDTQYF. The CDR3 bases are TGTGCCACCAGCAGACCGGGACTAGCGGGAGGGCGACCAGATACGCAGTATTTT.

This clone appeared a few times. The CDR3 loop reads CASSDRGYGYTF. In DNA form, the CDR3 reads TGTGCCAGCAGTGACAGGGGTTATGGCTACACCTTC. The chain joins TRBV27 to TRBJ1-2, with 8 bases that match TRBD1. This CDR3 is 12 amino acids long. The trim removed 5 bases at V and 5 bases at J, leaving 1 base unmatched. CDR1 and CDR2 from the germline V gene are MNHEY and SMNVEV (reference sequence).

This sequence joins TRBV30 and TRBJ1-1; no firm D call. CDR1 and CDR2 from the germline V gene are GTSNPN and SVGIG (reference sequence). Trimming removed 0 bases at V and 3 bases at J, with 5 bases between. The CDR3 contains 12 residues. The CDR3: CAWSVLHTEAFF. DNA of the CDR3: TGTGCCTGGAGTGTCCTACACACTGAAGCTTTCTTT.

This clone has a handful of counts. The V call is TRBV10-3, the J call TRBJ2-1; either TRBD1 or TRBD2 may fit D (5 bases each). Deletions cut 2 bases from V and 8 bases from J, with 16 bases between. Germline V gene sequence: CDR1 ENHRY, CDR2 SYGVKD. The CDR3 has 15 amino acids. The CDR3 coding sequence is TGTGCCATCAGTGAGAGACCCGGGACCAACCATGAGCAGTTCTTC. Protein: CAISERPGTNHEQFF.

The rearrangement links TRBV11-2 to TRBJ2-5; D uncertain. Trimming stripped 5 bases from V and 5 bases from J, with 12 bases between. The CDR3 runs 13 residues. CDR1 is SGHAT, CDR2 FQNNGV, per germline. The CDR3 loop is CASSLGLLETQYF. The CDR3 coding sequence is TGTGCCAGCAGCCTAGGGCTTTTGGAGACCCAGTACTTC.

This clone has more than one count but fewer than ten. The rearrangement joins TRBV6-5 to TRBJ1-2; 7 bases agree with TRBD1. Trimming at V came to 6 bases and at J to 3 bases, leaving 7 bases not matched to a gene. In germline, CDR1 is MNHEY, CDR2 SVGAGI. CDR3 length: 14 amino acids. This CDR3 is CASRDTGVHYGYTF. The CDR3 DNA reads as TGTGCCAGCAGAGACACAGGGGTACACTATGGCTACACCTTC.

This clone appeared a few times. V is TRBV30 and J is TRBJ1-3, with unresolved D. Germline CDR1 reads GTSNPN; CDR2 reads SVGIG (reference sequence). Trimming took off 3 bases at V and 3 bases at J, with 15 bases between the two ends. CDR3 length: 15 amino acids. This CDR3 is CAWRRRDTGGNTIYF. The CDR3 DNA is TGTGCCTGGAGACGACGGGATACGGGTGGAAACACCATATATTTT.

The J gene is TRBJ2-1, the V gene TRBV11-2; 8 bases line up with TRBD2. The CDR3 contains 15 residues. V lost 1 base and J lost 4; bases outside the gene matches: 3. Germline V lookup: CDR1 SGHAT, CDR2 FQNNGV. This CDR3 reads CASSLASGLYNEQFF. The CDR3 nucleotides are TGTGCCAGCAGCTTAGCTAGCGGGCTTTACAATGAGCAGTTCTTC.